These 28 T cell receptor beta chains were sequenced from one sample in a study of regulatory T cells in long-lasting Graves disease. Time point meaning: newly diagnosed GD, antithyroid drugs for less than 3 months. Researchers made the TCR library from RNA that was extracted from PBMCs. The TCR beta library used iRepertoire HTBI primers with Arm-PCR amplification of CDR3. MiXCR, applied by TCRdb to the multiplex PCR reads, yields one record per CDR3 protein. The profile shows some 370,000 distinct CDR3 sequences, about 11% of them singletons. These data were likewise used in another study, on T cells in Graves' hyperthyroidism and ophthalmopathy.

The sample in question was peripheral blood mononuclear cells (PBMCs), obtained at new diagnosis, from a patient treated with antithyroid drugs. All receptors derive from a woman between 18 and 30 years old with Graves disease.

This clonotype was recorded a few times. Here the CDR3 reads CASYPQIGEQFF. CDR3 bases: TGTGCCAGTTATCCCCAAATAGGTGAGCAGTTCTTC. The V call is TRBV11-2, the J call TRBJ2-1; no clear D gene. Germline V gives CDR1 SGHAT, CDR2 FQNNGV. Trimming removed 9 bases from V and 9 bases from J, with 15 bases in between. This CDR3 is built from 12 residues.

This clonotype was observed a few times. This sequence joins TRBV7-9 and TRBJ2-6, with a tentative D call TRBD1 (5 bases). V shed 4 bases and J shed 0 bases, with 16 bases lying between them. CDR1 and CDR2 (germline): SEHNR, FQNEAQ (reference sequence). This CDR3 has 18 amino acids. The CDR3 loop is CASSSEYRSGSGANVLTF. The CDR3 DNA is TGTGCCAGCAGCTCGGAGTACAGGTCCGGCTCTGGGGCCAACGTCCTGACTTTC.

This clonotype was detected ten times or more. J is TRBJ2-3 and V is TRBV2, with 10 bases identical to TRBD1. J was trimmed by 2 bases and V by 0 bases; bases with no gene match: 14. The V gene's germline CDR1 is SNHLY and CDR2 FYNNEI. CDR3 length equals 20 residues. The CDR3 here is CASSEAPGQGTRQSTDTQYF. CDR3 in DNA: TGTGCCAGCAGTGAAGCGCCGGGACAGGGGACCCGCCAGTCCACAGATACGCAGTATTTT.

This clonotype was observed at least ten times. The rearrangement uses TRBV12-3 or TRBV12-4 and TRBJ1-1, with no clear D. This CDR3 comprises 13 residues. Trimming left V 7 bases short and J 2 bases short, with 11 bases between. The CDR3 spells CASIFTVNTEAFF. In DNA, the CDR3 is TGTGCCAGCATATTCACAGTAAACACTGAAGCTTTCTTT.

This clonotype occurred a few times. V gene TRBV6-4 combines with J gene TRBJ2-3; no firm D call. Trimming took 6 bases from V and 2 from J, leaving 9 bases between them. The CDR3 runs 13 residues. From germline, CDR1 is MRHNA and CDR2 SNTAGT. This chain's CDR3 is CASRDLITDTQYF. Written as DNA, the CDR3 is TGTGCCAGCAGGGATTTGATCACAGATACGCAGTATTTT.

This clonotype was observed at least ten times. V and J are TRBV6-1 and TRBJ2-1; 7 bases align to TRBD2. Germline CDR1 is MNHNS and CDR2 is SASEGT. Trimming cost V 5 bases and J 0 bases; bases outside gene matches: 4. The CDR3 extends over 15 amino acids. CDR3 coding DNA: TGTGCCAGCAGTCACGGGGGGTCCTCCTACAATGAGCAGTTCTTC. This gives the protein CASSHGGSSYNEQFF.

This clonotype was recorded many times. This rearrangement joins TRBV7-3 to TRBJ1-2, with D unclear. Per germline, CDR1 SGHTA and CDR2 FQGTGA. Trimming shortened V by 2 bases and J by 5 bases, and 9 bases separated the two germline ends. This CDR3 has 13 amino acids. The DNA of the CDR3 is TGTGCCAGCAGCTTACTGCGGGGATATGGCTACACCTTC. This codes for CASSLLRGYGYTF.

The rearrangement links TRBV11-3 to TRBJ2-2, with 7 positions matching TRBD2. The CDR3 is 16 amino acids. V shed 5 bases and J 7 bases; nucleotides not matched to a gene: 13. Looked up from germline, CDR1 is SGHNT and CDR2 is YENEEA. The CDR3, as DNA: TGTGCCAGCAGCGGGGAAAAGAGTCGCGGGGGCGGGGAGCTGTTTTTT. It yields the protein CASSGEKSRGGGELFF.

In this sample, this clonotype turned up many times. CDR3 sequence: CASSVVTGGGDTQYF. Written as DNA, the CDR3 is TGTGCCAGCAGCGTAGTCACGGGGGGGGGAGATACGCAGTATTTT. The chain couples TRBV9 to TRBJ2-3; 8 bases are shared with TRBD2. Trimming removed 0 bases from V and 5 bases from J; junction bases left unmatched: 5. The CDR3 runs 15 residues. CDR1 is SGDLS and CDR2 is YYNGEE in the germline V gene. Full variable domain (outside the CDR3, taken from reference TRBV9 and TRBJ2-3): DSGVTQTPKHLITATGQRVTLRCSPRSGDLSVYWYQQSLDQGLQFLIQYYNGEERAKGNILERFSAQQFPDLHSELNLSSLELGDSALYFCASSVVTGGGDTQYFGPGTRLTVL.

This chain joins TRBV20-1 and TRBJ2-7; D is perhaps TRBD2 (6 bases). Per the germline V gene, CDR1 is DFQATT and CDR2 is SNEGSKA (reference sequence). The CDR3 extends over 13 amino acids. Trimming shortened V by 1 base and J by 4 bases, and 11 bases separated the two germline ends. CDR3 loop: CSARGPGGYEQYF. CDR3 DNA: TGCAGTGCTAGAGGCCCCGGGGGATACGAGCAGTACTTC.

This clonotype was counted ten times or more. This chain connects TRBV12-3 or TRBV12-4 to TRBJ2-1; 15 bases are shared with TRBD2. There are 16 residues in the CDR3. V shed 1 base and J 12 bases; nucleotides not matched to a gene: 7. The CDR3 here is CASSLGTSGGAVGQFF. Here the CDR3 DNA reads TGTGCCAGCAGTTTAGGGACTAGCGGGGGGGCCGTAGGGCAGTTCTTC.

This clonotype was seen repeatedly, ten times or more. The chain joins TRBV20-1 to TRBJ2-7, with TRBD1 matching over 9 bases. The V gene end was trimmed by 0 bases and the J gene end by 3 bases; junction bases not matched to a gene: 9. CDR3 size: 16 residues. CDR1 is DFQATT and CDR2 is SNEGSKA in the germline V gene (reference sequence). CDR3 region: CSAREHRGLRSYEQYF. As DNA, the CDR3 is TGCAGTGCTAGAGAACACAGGGGGCTACGTAGCTACGAGCAGTACTTC.

This chain joins TRBV4-1 and TRBJ2-1, with 7 bases that match TRBD1. Germline CDR1 is MGHRA and CDR2 is YSYEKL. V dropped 2 bases and J dropped 5; count of bases not matched to a gene: 9. The length of the CDR3 is 16 residues. The CDR3 sequence is CASSQRGQPFHNEQFF. The CDR3 DNA is TGCGCCAGCAGCCAAAGGGGACAGCCGTTCCACAATGAGCAGTTCTTC.

This chain joins TRBV7-9 and TRBJ2-1; D is uncertain. Looked up from germline, CDR1 is SEHNR and CDR2 is FQNEAQ (reference sequence). CDR3 length: 14 residues. V was clipped by 10 bases and J by 3 bases, with 16 bases between them. The CDR3 protein is CATFRFGGYNEQFF. The CDR3 nucleotides are TGTGCCACCTTCAGGTTCGGCGGCTACAATGAGCAGTTCTTC.

The chain uses TRBV19 and TRBJ1-1; unclear D gene. Germline CDR1 is LNHDA and CDR2 is SQIVND (reference sequence). Trimming took 1 base from V and 4 from J, leaving 10 bases between them. The CDR3 totals 14 residues. CDR3 DNA sequence: TGTGCCAGTAGTATAGGTTTTTCGGGCACTGAAGCTTTCTTT. Translating gives CASSIGFSGTEAFF.

This clonotype occurred a few times. The chain uses TRBV5-1 and TRBJ2-5; possibly TRBD2 for D (5 bases). Germline CDR1 SGHRS, CDR2 YFSETQ. The V gene lost 2 bases and the J gene lost 4 bases, with 12 bases spanning the gap. The CDR3 runs to 14 residues. CDR3 region: CASSFPKGGETQYF. Here the CDR3 DNA reads TGCGCCAGCAGCTTCCCCAAAGGAGGAGAGACCCAGTACTTC.

Only a few counts were recorded for this clonotype. The CDR3 here is CSVGSTGGSTDTQYF. In DNA form, the CDR3 reads TGCAGCGTTGGGTCCACAGGGGGTAGCACAGATACGCAGTATTTT. The V call is TRBV29-1, the J call TRBJ2-3; 8 bases map to TRBD1. The CDR3 extends over 15 amino acids. J gave up 0 bases and V 4 bases, and 6 bases lay outside the gene matches. Germline V gene sequence: CDR1 SQVTM, CDR2 ANQGSEA.

This clonotype showed up just a few times. This chain uses TRBV27 with TRBJ2-1, with D perhaps TRBD1 (6 bases). This CDR3 has 12 residues. CDR1 is MNHEY and CDR2 is SMNVEV in the germline V gene (reference sequence). V shed 8 bases and J shed 10 bases, with 15 bases lying between them. For the CDR3, the DNA is TGTGCCAGCTCTCCTACAGGGTGGGAGCAGTTCTTC. It is translated as CASSPTGWEQFF.

This clonotype was counted many times. The chain is built from TRBV10-3 and TRBJ2-1, with D possibly being TRBD1 (5 bases). Trimming took off 4 bases at V and 5 bases at J, with 12 bases between the two ends. Germline loops: CDR1 ENHRY, CDR2 SYGVKD. The CDR3 is 14 amino acids. CDR3 DNA: TGTGCCATCAGTGCGGCAGGGCGCCACAATGAGCAGTTCTTC. Its translation: CAISAAGRHNEQFF.

The chain carries TRBV2 and TRBJ2-3; 7 bases are shared with TRBD1. The CDR3 spans 18 residues. Germline CDR1 and CDR2: SNHLY and FYNNEI. With V trimmed by 7 bases and J by 2 bases, 18 bases remained unmatched. CDR3 in amino acids: CASTSGSAGTENTDTQYF. The CDR3 DNA reads TGTGCCAGCACCTCGGGGAGTGCCGGGACAGAAAACACAGATACGCAGTATTTT.

This clonotype was picked up many times. The rearrangement joins TRBV14 to TRBJ2-1; 10 bases agree with TRBD2. The ends lost 8 bases at V and 7 bases at J; junction bases unmatched: 5. CDR1 SGHDN and CDR2 FVKESK come from the germline V gene. CDR3 length equals 13 residues. Here the CDR3 reads CASRSGRINEQFF. CDR3 in DNA: TGTGCCAGCCGTAGCGGGAGGATAAATGAGCAGTTCTTC.

The rearrangement links TRBV19 to TRBJ2-2, with D hard to call. Trimming shortened V by 6 bases and J by 7 bases, and 12 bases separated the two germline ends. The CDR3 is made up of 13 amino acids. Germline V gives CDR1 LNHDA, CDR2 SQIVND (reference sequence). This CDR3 is CASRDVGFGELFF. Written as DNA, the CDR3 is TGTGCCAGTAGGGACGTGGGGTTCGGGGAGCTGTTTTTT.

This clonotype was detected only a few times. The rearrangement links TRBV6-1 to TRBJ2-1; a weak D match, TRBD1 (5 bases). The CDR3 consists of 13 residues. Germline CDR1 and CDR2: MNHNS and SASEGT. CDR3 DNA sequence: TGTGCTTCGAGGCCAGGGTGGTTGGGTGAGCAGTTCTTC. As protein: CASRPGWLGEQFF.

In its sample, this clonotype was seen many times. This chain joins TRBV12-3 or TRBV12-4 and TRBJ1-2; D is ambiguous. This CDR3 comprises 14 residues. The V end was cut by 2 bases, the J end by 4 bases, with 11 bases between. CDR3 amino acids: CASSLTSGPYGYTF. As DNA, the CDR3 is TGTGCCAGCAGTTTAACTTCGGGCCCCTATGGCTACACCTTC.

The CDR3 reads CASGDYTGELFF. CDR3 nucleotides: TGTGCCAGCGGCGATTACACCGGGGAGCTGTTTTTT. The chain has TRBV6-2 or TRBV6-3 and TRBJ2-2, with D hard to call. Germline CDR1 and CDR2: MNHEY and SVGEGT. Trimming removed 8 bases from V and 3 bases from J, with 7 bases in between. This CDR3 spans 12 amino acids.

This clonotype has ten or more counts. The V gene is TRBV12-3 or TRBV12-4, the J gene TRBJ1-1; D is ambiguous. Trimming cost V 2 bases and J 8 bases, with 18 bases left between them. The CDR3 contains 15 residues. CDR3 in amino acids: CASSLRTRELWEAFF. CDR3 bases: TGTGCCAGCAGTTTAAGGACTCGGGAATTGTGGGAAGCTTTCTTT.

This clonotype was seen many times. The chain is built from TRBV7-2 and TRBJ2-3, with 9 bases fitting TRBD2. This CDR3 has 15 amino acids. V shed 5 bases, J shed 1 base, and the junction held 4 bases outside the gene matches. CDR1 and CDR2 (germline): SGHTA, FQGNSA. CDR3 loop: CASSNRLAGTDTQYF. The CDR3 DNA reads as TGTGCCAGCAGCAACCGACTAGCGGGCACAGATACGCAGTATTTT.

This clonotype has at least ten counts. The chain joins TRBV6-1 to TRBJ2-1; 12 positions match TRBD2. The junction had 9 bases not matched to a gene; V was cut back by 5 bases and J by 1 base. The CDR3 consists of 18 residues. Germline CDR1 and CDR2: MNHNS and SASEGT. The CDR3 bases are TGTGCCAGCAGTCTCGGACTAGCGGGAAGGGGATCCTACAATGAGCAGTTCTTC. Its protein product is CASSLGLAGRGSYNEQFF.